This TCR beta chain was obtained from a study of a mutant IDH1 vaccine in newly diagnosed glioma. Study details: Each patient was administered eight vaccinations, scheduled in weeks 1, 3, 5, 7, 11, 15, 19 and 23. Vaccination was launched 4-6 weeks after radiotherapy alone, or with temozolomide cycles. Patients arrived already treated with radiotherapy, temozolomide, or both, most having had both.

Assay used: immunoSEQ multiplex PCR; TCRdb lists only in-frame clones, some missing. The repertoire holds tens of thousands of clones, with around 89% as singletons. This clone was counted a few times. No antigen is known for it. The time point is: week 11, during vaccination. Vaccination comprised doses that each held 300 ug of mutant IDH1 20-mer peptide, plus topical imiquimod. New astrocytomas of WHO grade 3 or 4 that were IDH1-mutant and ATRX-lost were found in the donors. Trimming removed 0 bases at V and 0 bases at J, with 12 bases between. The germline CDR1 and CDR2 sequences are LGHNA and YSLEER. CDR3 length: 16 amino acids.

The rearrangement uses TRBV4-3 and TRBJ2-7, with D unresolved. The TCR sequence derives from a man younger than 30 with glioma. The sequencing here drew on PBMCs, taken from a glioma patient whose treatment included an IDH1 peptide vaccine. The CDR3 nucleotides are TGCGCCAGCAGCCAAGATTGGTACAGTCACTCCTACGAGCAGTACTTC. Translated, it gives CASSQDWYSHSYEQYF.